Sequencing of this T cell receptor beta chain was carried out in a study of cytomegalovirus exposure and HLA in healthy donors. Study results and limitations: Clusters of TCRs from the first cohort tended to co-occur in the roughly 120 validation repertoires (as a later analysis found).

Here immunoSEQ multiplex PCR was the method, and the copy in TCRdb shows in-frame clones only, minus some. The sample lists over 250,000 clones, 65% to 90% occurring once. This clone was seen just once. Its antigen is currently unknown. The donors were members of the 120-subject validation cohort (separate from the roughly 670-subject first cohort). The receptor was derived from a woman between 18 and 30 years old in good health and CMV-seronegative. The sequenced sample consisted of PBMCs.

In DNA form, the CDR3 reads TGTGCCAGCAGTACCACAGGGGTGGGAAACACCATATATTTT. Protein: CASSTTGVGNTIYF. This chain links TRBV2 with TRBJ1-3; 7 bases align to TRBD1. Germline trimming cut 5 bases from V and 4 bases from J; bases unmatched to any gene: 5. Germline V gene lookup returns CDR1 SNHLY and CDR2 FYNNEI. The length of the CDR3 is 14 residues.